The next 20 T cell receptor beta chains were all read from a single sample in a study of CD8 T cells in Susac syndrome (dated by TCRdb to about 2019). The library was made by the immunoSEQ multiplex PCR assay. RNA was extracted using the RNeasy kit, and about 0.45 to 1 ug of the RNA was reverse transcribed with random hexamers. TCRdb itself trimmed the public reads at Q25 with fastp, ran MiXCR and retained productive beta chains. Rows are combined by CDR3 protein, so each entry shows the most common genes and DNA. This sample has about 210,000 distinct CDR3 sequences in its table, and 95% of those were observed once. The top ten constitute around 0.099% of the sample. The material sequenced was CD4+ T cells from PBMCs. The receptor source for this set is a human donor with multiple sclerosis.

This clonotype was picked up one time. V gene TRBV2 combines with J gene TRBJ1-2; 8 positions agree with TRBD1. The CDR3 is 15 amino acids. Losses at the gene ends were 4 bases for V and 6 bases for J; bases not matched to a gene: 10. Looked up from germline, CDR1 is SNHLY and CDR2 is FYNNEI. The CDR3: CASSGDTGGWDGYTF. The CDR3 bases are TGTGCCAGCAGTGGTGACACAGGGGGTTGGGATGGCTACACCTTC.

CDR3 loop: CSAERLSSYNEQFF. For the CDR3, the DNA is TGCAGTGCTGAGCGCCTTAGCTCCTACAATGAGCAGTTCTTC. V and J are TRBV20-1 and TRBJ2-1; D remains ambiguous. The V gene lost 5 bases and the J gene lost 0 bases, with 11 bases spanning the gap. CDR3 length: 14 amino acids. Germline V gene lookup returns CDR1 DFQATT and CDR2 SNEGSKA (reference sequence).

The V call is TRBV5-1, the J call TRBJ2-5; 7 bases agree with TRBD1. The CDR3 contains 15 residues. CDR1 SGHRS and CDR2 YFSETQ come from the germline V gene. Trimming removed 5 bases from V and 2 bases from J; junction bases left unmatched: 9. CDR3 loop: CASRTGTVEQETQYF. The CDR3 region has the DNA TGCGCCAGCAGAACCGGGACAGTGGAACAAGAGACCCAGTACTTC.

This clonotype has only one observation. The chain has TRBV28 and TRBJ1-1, with D unclear. Germline V lookup: CDR1 MDHEN, CDR2 SYDVKM. The V end was cut by 6 bases, the J end by 5 bases, with 13 bases between. The CDR3 has 13 residues. The CDR3 sequence is CASRRSGVTEAFF. DNA for the CDR3: TGTGCCAGCAGGCGCTCGGGAGTGACTGAAGCTTTCTTT.

The chain couples TRBV30 to TRBJ2-7, with unresolved D. The CDR3 contains 11 residues. CDR1 is GTSNPN, CDR2 SVGIG, per germline (reference sequence). The ends were cut back, 5 bases at V and 5 bases at J, with 10 bases in the middle. CDR3 DNA sequence: TGTGCCTGGGGTCGATCAGACGAGCAGTACTTC. It yields the protein CAWGRSDEQYF.

This rearrangement joins TRBV20-1 to TRBJ2-7, with 11 bases lining up with TRBD2. V lost 6 bases to trimming and J lost 2 bases; unmatched junction nucleotides: 9. Germline loops: CDR1 DFQATT, CDR2 SNEGSKA (reference sequence). The CDR3 runs 15 residues. The CDR3: CSAPGTSGITYEQYF. As DNA, the CDR3 is TGCAGTGCCCCCGGGACTAGCGGCATAACCTACGAGCAGTACTTC.

This clonotype has just one count. The J gene is TRBJ1-1, the V gene TRBV5-5; D is unresolved. Trimming removed 0 bases from V and 3 bases from J, with 6 bases in between. The CDR3 spans 13 residues. From germline, CDR1 is SGHKS and CDR2 YYEKEE (reference sequence). The CDR3 nucleotides are TGTGCCAGCAGCTTGGGACCGTACACTGAAGCTTTCTTT. Translated: CASSLGPYTEAFF.

J is TRBJ2-7 and V is TRBV12-3 or TRBV12-4; D may match TRBD1 or TRBD2 (6 bases each). V lost 3 bases, J lost 0 bases, and 12 bases lay in between. The CDR3 sequence is 15 residues long. CDR3 DNA sequence: TGTGCCAGCAGTTTCTCGGGGGCCCACTCCTACGAGCAGTACTTC. Amino acids: CASSFSGAHSYEQYF.

The chain links TRBV3-1 to TRBJ2-2; the D is unclear. The length of the CDR3 is 14 residues. The germline CDR1 and CDR2 sequences are LGHDT and YNNKEL (reference sequence). Trimming took off 3 bases at V and 5 bases at J, with 10 bases between the two ends. This chain's CDR3 is CASSHLAGTGELFF. DNA of the CDR3: TGTGCCAGCAGCCACTTGGCCGGGACCGGGGAGCTGTTTTTT.

V and J are TRBV3-1 and TRBJ2-7; D is unresolved. The CDR3 has 14 residues. Deletions cut 1 base from V and 3 bases from J, with 10 bases between. The germline CDR1 and CDR2 sequences are LGHDT and YNNKEL (reference sequence). CDR3 sequence: CASSQGTAYYEQYF. The CDR3 DNA is TGTGCCAGCAGCCAAGGTACAGCTTACTACGAGCAGTACTTC.

The chain carries TRBV20-1 and TRBJ2-1; no clear D. This CDR3 comprises 16 residues. The germline CDR1 and CDR2 sequences are DFQATT and SNEGSKA (reference sequence). V lost 0 bases, J lost 5 bases, and 17 bases lay in between. The CDR3 nucleotides are TGCAGTGCTAGAGATTTTAGGCCTCCACCAGACAATGAGCAGTTCTTC. Translating gives CSARDFRPPPDNEQFF.

The V call is TRBV29-1, the J call TRBJ1-2; perhaps TRBD1 as D (5 bases). Germline V gene sequence: CDR1 SQVTM, CDR2 ANQGSEA. V lost 7 bases, J lost 2 bases, and 11 bases lay in between. The CDR3 runs 12 residues. CDR3 in DNA: TGCAGCGCTCTGACAGAGAACTATGGCTACACCTTC. Amino acid sequence: CSALTENYGYTF. The full variable domain, in which reference TRBV29-1 and TRBJ1-2 provide the parts outside the CDR3, is SAVISQKPSRDICQRGTSLTIQCQVDSQVTMMFWYRQQPGQSLTLIATANQGSEATYESGFVIDKFPISRPNLTFSTLTVSNMSPEDSSIYLCSALTENYGYTFGSGTRLTVV.

This clonotype was recorded once. The chain uses TRBV29-1 and TRBJ2-7; the match to TRBD2 covers 12 bases. Germline loops: CDR1 SQVTM, CDR2 ANQGSEA. The CDR3 extends over 14 amino acids. Losses at the gene ends were 6 bases for V and 2 bases for J; bases not matched to a gene: 5. CDR3: CSVVTSGRPYEQYF. The CDR3 bases are TGCAGCGTGGTCACTAGCGGGAGGCCCTACGAGCAGTACTTC.

This sequence joins TRBV2 and TRBJ1-2, with 9 nucleotides matching TRBD1. The V segment lost 6 bases and the J segment 4 bases; nucleotides outside the gene matches: 3. This CDR3 comprises 13 residues. Germline lookup yields CDR1 SNHLY and CDR2 FYNNEI. CDR3 nucleotides: TGTGCCAGCAGGGGACAGGGTTCCTATGGCTACACCTTC. Translation: CASRGQGSYGYTF.

V is TRBV2 and J is TRBJ1-6, with D possibly matching TRBD1 (6 bases). V gave up 1 base and J gave up 9 bases, with 10 bases separating them. In germline, CDR1 is SNHLY, CDR2 FYNNEI. The CDR3 has 14 residues. The CDR3 reads CASSEGGGSSPLHF. The CDR3 nucleotides read TGTGCCAGCAGTGAAGGAGGGGGAAGTTCACCCCTCCACTTT.

V usage is TRBV29-1 and J usage is TRBJ2-7; no reliable D call. This CDR3 has 12 amino acids. From germline, CDR1 is SQVTM and CDR2 ANQGSEA. V gave up 4 bases and J gave up 2 bases, with 9 bases separating them. In DNA, the CDR3 is TGCAGCGTTGGTCTGGAGACCTACGAGCAGTACTTC. This sequence encodes CSVGLETYEQYF.

The chain carries TRBV3-1 and TRBJ2-3; no definite D call. CDR1 is LGHDT and CDR2 is YNNKEL in the germline V gene (reference sequence). Deletions cut 3 bases from V and 5 bases from J, with 21 bases between. The CDR3 extends over 17 amino acids. The CDR3 is CASSHSLIRVPRDTQYF. The CDR3 DNA reads TGTGCCAGCAGCCACTCTCTCATACGTGTTCCAAGAGATACGCAGTATTTT.

The J gene is TRBJ2-7, the V gene TRBV4-1, with 7 positions matching TRBD1. Germline-derived CDR1 and CDR2 are MGHRA and YSYEKL. The CDR3 runs to 15 residues. After removal of 1 base from V and 3 bases from J, the junction contained 6 bases not matched to a gene. The CDR3 reads CASSQGTGDIYEQYF. The CDR3 region has the DNA TGCGCCAGCAGCCAAGGAACAGGGGATATCTACGAGCAGTACTTC.

This sequence joins TRBV7-3 and TRBJ2-5; 10 positions agree with TRBD2. Germline V gene lookup returns CDR1 SGHTA and CDR2 FQGTGA. Trimming took 6 bases from V and 1 from J; bases not matched to a gene: 8. The CDR3 contains 16 residues. CDR3 coding DNA: TGTGCCAGCAGTCCAGGACTAGCGGTGGGCCAAGAGACCCAGTACTTC. It encodes CASSPGLAVGQETQYF.

V is TRBV3-1 and J is TRBJ2-4, with unresolved D. CDR1 is LGHDT, CDR2 YNNKEL, per germline (reference sequence). This CDR3 has 15 residues. V lost 0 bases, J lost 1 base, and 7 bases lay in between. The CDR3 coding sequence is TGTGCCAGCAGCCAAGATTGGGTCGCCAAAAACATTCAGTACTTC. Translated: CASSQDWVAKNIQYF.